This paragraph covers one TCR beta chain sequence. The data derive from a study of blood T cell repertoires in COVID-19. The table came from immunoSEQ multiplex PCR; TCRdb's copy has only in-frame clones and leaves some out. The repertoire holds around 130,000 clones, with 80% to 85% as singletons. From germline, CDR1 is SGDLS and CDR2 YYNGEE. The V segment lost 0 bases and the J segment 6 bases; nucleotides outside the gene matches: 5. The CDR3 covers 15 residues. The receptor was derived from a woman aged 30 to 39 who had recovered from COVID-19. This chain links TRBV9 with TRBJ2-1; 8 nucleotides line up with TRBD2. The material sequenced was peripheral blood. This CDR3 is CASSVVGTSRNEQFF. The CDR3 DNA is TGTGCCAGCAGCGTAGTCGGGACTAGTCGCAATGAGCAGTTCTTC.